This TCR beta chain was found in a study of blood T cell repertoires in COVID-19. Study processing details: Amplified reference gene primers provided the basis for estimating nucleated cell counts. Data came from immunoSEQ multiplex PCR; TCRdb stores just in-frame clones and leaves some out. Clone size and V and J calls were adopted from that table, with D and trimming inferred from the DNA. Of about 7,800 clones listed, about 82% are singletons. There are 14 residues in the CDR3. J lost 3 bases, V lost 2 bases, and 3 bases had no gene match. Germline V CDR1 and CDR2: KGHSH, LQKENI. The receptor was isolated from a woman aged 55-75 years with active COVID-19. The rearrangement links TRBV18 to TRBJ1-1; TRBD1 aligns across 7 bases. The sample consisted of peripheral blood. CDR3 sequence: CASSPTGDHTEAFF. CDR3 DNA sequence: TGTGCCAGCTCACCAACAGGGGATCACACTGAAGCTTTCTTT.